This TCR beta chain emerged from a study of blood T cell repertoires in COVID-19. TCRdb keeps only in-frame clones here, not all; method: immunoSEQ multiplex PCR. Found here are around 140,000 clones, roughly 87% of them singletons; the top ten hold roughly 4%. V was clipped by 8 bases and J by 1 base, with 9 bases between them. The CDR3 has 13 amino acids. Germline CDR1 is ENHRY and CDR2 is SYGVKD. The gene calls are TRBV10-3 and TRBJ1-3, with D possibly matching TRBD1 (5 bases). The receptor was derived from a woman aged 40 to 55 who had been exposed to COVID-19. The sample taken for sequencing was PBMCs or T cells enriched from blood (not recorded which). In nucleotides, the CDR3 is TGTGCCATCCTGAGACAGTCTGGAAACACCATATATTTT. Its protein is CAILRQSGNTIYF.